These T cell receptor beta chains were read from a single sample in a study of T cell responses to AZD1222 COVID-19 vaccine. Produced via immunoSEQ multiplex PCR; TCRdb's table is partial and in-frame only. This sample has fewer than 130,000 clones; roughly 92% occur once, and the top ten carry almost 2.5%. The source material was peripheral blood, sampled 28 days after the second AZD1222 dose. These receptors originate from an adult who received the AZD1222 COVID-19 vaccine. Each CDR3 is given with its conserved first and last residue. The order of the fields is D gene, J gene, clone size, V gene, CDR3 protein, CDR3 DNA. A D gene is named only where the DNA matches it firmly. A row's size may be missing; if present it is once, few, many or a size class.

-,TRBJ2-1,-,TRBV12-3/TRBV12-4,CASSPEFGGEQFF,TGTGCCAGCAGCCCCGAGTTCGGGGGTGAGCAGTTCTTC
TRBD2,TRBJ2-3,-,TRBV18,CASYTGTSGGPSSTDTQYF,TGTGCCAGCTATACCGGGACTAGCGGGGGACCTTCTAGCACAGATACGCAGTATTTT
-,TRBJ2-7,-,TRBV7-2,CASSLRQASYEQYF,TGTGCCAGCAGCTTAAGACAGGCCTCCTACGAGCAGTACTTC
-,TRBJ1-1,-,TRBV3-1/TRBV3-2,CASSQDIEGGTFF,TGTGCCAGCAGCCAAGACATTGAGGGGGGGACTTTCTTT
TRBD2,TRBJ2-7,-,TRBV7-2,CASSLDGGGSSYEQYF,TGTGCCAGCAGCTTAGATGGCGGGGGGAGCTCCTACGAGCAGTACTTC
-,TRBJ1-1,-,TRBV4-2,CASSQDITGSTEAFF,TGTGCCAGCAGCCAAGATATCACGGGGAGCACTGAAGCTTTCTTT
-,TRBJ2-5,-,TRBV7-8,CASSPGETQYF,TGTGCCAGCAGCCCAGGAGAGACCCAGTACTTC
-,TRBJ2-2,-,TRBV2,CASSEGTGELFF,TGTGCCAGCAGTGAAGGCACCGGGGAGCTGTTTTTT
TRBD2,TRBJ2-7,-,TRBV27,CASSSALGLAGGALSAYEQYF,TGTGCCAGCAGCTCCGCCCTCGGACTAGCGGGGGGGGCCTTGTCCGCCTACGAGCAGTACTTC
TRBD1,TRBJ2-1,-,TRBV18,CASSPTGQGAYNEQFF,TGTGCCAGCTCACCGACCGGACAGGGGGCCTACAATGAGCAGTTCTTC
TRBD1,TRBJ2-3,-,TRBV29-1,CSFEEPPGQGWSTDTQYF,TGCAGCTTTGAGGAACCTCCGGGACAGGGGTGGAGCACAGATACGCAGTATTTT
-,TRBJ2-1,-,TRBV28,CASSFGLWGGLGNEQFF,TGTGCCAGCAGTTTTGGTTTATGGGGGGGGCTCGGTAATGAGCAGTTCTTC
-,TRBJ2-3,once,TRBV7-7,CASSSSRAGTDTQYF,TGTGCTAGCAGCTCTAGTAGGGCAGGCACAGATACGCAGTATTTT
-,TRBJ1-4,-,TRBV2,CASIRVPNEKLFF,TGTGCCAGCATCAGGGTCCCTAATGAAAAACTGTTTTTT
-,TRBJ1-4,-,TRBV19,CASSDTGPSQEKLFF,TGTGCCAGTAGCGATACAGGACCCAGTCAGGAAAAACTGTTTTTT
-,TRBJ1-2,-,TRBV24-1,CALPGRSGYTF,TGTGCCTTACCGGGACGCTCTGGCTACACCTTC
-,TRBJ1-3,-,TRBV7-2,CASSRDKVYSGNTIYF,TGTGCCAGCAGCCGCGACAAAGTGTACTCTGGAAACACCATATATTTT
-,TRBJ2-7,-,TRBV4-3,CASSQGQLIYEQYF,TGCGCCAGCAGCCAAGGACAGCTCATCTACGAGCAGTACTTC
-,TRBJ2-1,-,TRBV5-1,CASSLAGTPNENEQFF,TGCGCCAGCAGCTTGGCCGGGACCCCCAATGAAAATGAGCAGTTCTTC
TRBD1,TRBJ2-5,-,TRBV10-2,CASKGAEETQYF,TGCGCCAGCAAGGGGGCGGAAGAGACCCAGTACTTC
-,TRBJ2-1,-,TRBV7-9,CASYSSLYNEQFF,TGTGCCAGCTATTCGAGCCTTTACAATGAGCAGTTCTTC
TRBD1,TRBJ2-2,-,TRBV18,CASSFPGQANTGELFF,TGTGCCAGCTCTTTCCCGGGACAGGCGAACACCGGGGAGCTGTTTTTT
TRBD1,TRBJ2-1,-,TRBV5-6,CASSYGQVGVYNEQFF,TGTGCCAGCAGCTACGGACAGGTCGGGGTATACAATGAGCAGTTCTTC
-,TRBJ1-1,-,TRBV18,CASSPLGTEAFF,TGTGCCAGCTCACCTCTCGGCACTGAAGCTTTCTTT
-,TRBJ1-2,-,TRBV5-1,CASSWERIYGYTF,TGCGCCAGCAGCTGGGAGAGGATATATGGCTACACCTTC
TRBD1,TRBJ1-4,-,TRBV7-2,CASSFPGQGDEKLFF,TGTGCCAGCAGCTTCCCGGGACAGGGAGATGAAAAACTGTTTTTT
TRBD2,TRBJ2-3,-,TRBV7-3,CASSLTSGGSNTQYF,TGTGCCAGCAGCTTAACTAGCGGGGGGTCGAATACGCAGTATTTT
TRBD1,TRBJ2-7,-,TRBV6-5,CASRNRGQRYEQYF,TGTGCCAGCAGAAACAGGGGCCAAAGATACGAGCAGTACTTC
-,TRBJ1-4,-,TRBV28,CASSFDSATNEKLFF,TGTGCCAGCAGTTTCGACAGTGCAACTAATGAAAAACTGTTTTTT
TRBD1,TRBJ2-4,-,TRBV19,CASSTGQGSIQYF,TGTGCCAGTAGTACGGGACAGGGGTCCATTCAGTACTTC
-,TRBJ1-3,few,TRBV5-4,CASSPWPGEGNTIYF,TGTGCCAGCAGCCCTTGGCCGGGAGAAGGAAACACCATATATTTT
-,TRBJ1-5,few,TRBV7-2,CASSLSPGTNQPQHF,TGTGCCAGCAGCTTATCCCCAGGGACAAATCAGCCCCAGCATTTT
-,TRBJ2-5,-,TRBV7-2,CASSLGAGTKETQYF,TGTGCCAGCAGCTTAGGAGCGGGTACCAAAGAGACCCAGTACTTC
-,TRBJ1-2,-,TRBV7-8,CASSHPWSGGFYGYTF,TGTGCCAGCAGCCACCCCTGGTCCGGGGGGTTCTATGGCTACACCTTC
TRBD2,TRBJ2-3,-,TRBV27,CASSSRLAGLDTQYF,TGTGCCAGCAGTTCACGACTAGCGGGGTTGGATACGCAGTATTTT
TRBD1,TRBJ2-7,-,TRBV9,CASSVAGTGDYEQYF,TGTGCCAGCAGCGTAGCGGGGACAGGGGATTACGAGCAGTACTTC
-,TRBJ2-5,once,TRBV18,CASSPPLGTQNNRETQYF,TGTGCCAGCTCACCACCTTTGGGGACACAGAACAACCGGGAGACCCAGTACTTC
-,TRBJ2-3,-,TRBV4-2,CASSQDGDSADTQYF,TGTGCCAGCAGCCAAGATGGGGATTCTGCAGATACGCAGTATTTT
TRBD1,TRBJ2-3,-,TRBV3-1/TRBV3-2,CASSQESWDRGSSTDTQYF,TGTGCCAGCAGCCAAGAATCGTGGGACAGGGGATCAAGCACAGATACGCAGTATTTT
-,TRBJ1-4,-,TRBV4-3,CASSQTGTPEEKLFF,TGCGCCAGCAGCCAAACCGGGACCCCGGAAGAAAAACTGTTTTTT
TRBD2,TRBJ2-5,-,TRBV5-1,CASSATSGGTQETQYF,TGCGCCAGCAGCGCTACTAGCGGGGGGACACAAGAGACCCAGTACTTC
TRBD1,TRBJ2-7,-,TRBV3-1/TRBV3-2,CASSQVKTGGLDEQYF,TGTGCCAGCAGCCAAGTAAAGACAGGGGGCTTGGACGAGCAGTACTTC
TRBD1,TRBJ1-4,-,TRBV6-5,CASTPGGAGEKLFF,TGTGCCAGCACCCCAGGGGGCGCGGGGGAAAAACTGTTTTTT
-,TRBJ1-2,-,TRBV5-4,CASSLAGGKGYTF,TGTGCCAGCAGCTTGGCTGGGGGCAAGGGCTACACCTTC
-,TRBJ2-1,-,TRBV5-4,CASSFLASYNEQFF,TGTGCCAGCAGCTTTCTAGCCTCCTACAATGAGCAGTTCTTC
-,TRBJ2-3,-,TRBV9,CASNLVGVGTDTQYF,TGTGCCAGCAACCTCGTAGGGGTAGGCACAGATACGCAGTATTTT
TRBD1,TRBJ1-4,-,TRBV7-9,CASTPAGGTNEKLFF,TGTGCCAGCACCCCAGCAGGGGGCACTAATGAAAAACTGTTTTTT
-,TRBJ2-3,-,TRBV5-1,CASSPGQDTDTQYF,TGCGCCAGCAGCCCCGGACAAGACACAGATACGCAGTATTTT
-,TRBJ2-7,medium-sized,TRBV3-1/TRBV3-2,CASSQNNRYEQYF,TGTGCCAGCAGCCAAAACAACAGATACGAGCAGTACTTC
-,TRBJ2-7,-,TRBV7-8,CASRRTMSSYEQYF,TGTGCCAGCCGACGGACAATGAGCTCCTACGAGCAGTACTTC
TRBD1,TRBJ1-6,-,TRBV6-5,CASSRQGNSPLHF,TGTGCCAGCAGTAGACAGGGTAATTCACCCCTCCACTTT
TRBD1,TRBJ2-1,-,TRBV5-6,CASSRDRASAGQFF,TGTGCCAGCAGCAGGGACAGGGCCAGCGCGGGCCAGTTCTTC